This entry lists 31 T cell receptor beta chains sequenced from one sample in a study of T-cell reconstitution after alpha-beta-depleted transplantation in children. Unique molecular identifiers were used to barcode this TCRbeta library. TCRdb reprocessed the PCR reads via MiXCR and lists one record per CDR3 protein. Of 70,000 or so distinct CDR3 sequences in the sample, approximately 11% were seen once. The sequenced sample was PBMCs, obtained before TCRalphabeta/CD19-depleted stem cell transplant. All receptors come from a boy aged 5-17 years with acute myeloid leukemia, due to receive a stem cell transplant.

This clonotype was counted many times. The rearrangement uses TRBV5-5 and TRBJ2-7; 8 nucleotides agree with TRBD1. J was trimmed by 4 bases and V by 0 bases; bases with no gene match: 6. Per the germline V gene, CDR1 is SGHKS and CDR2 is YYEKEE (reference sequence). This CDR3 region has 15 residues. In DNA, the CDR3 is TGTGCCAGCAGCTTGGTTGGACAGGGAACTTACGAGCAGTACGTC. Its translation: CASSLVGQGTYEQYV.

The V call is TRBV6-5, the J call TRBJ1-2, with D perhaps TRBD1 (5 bases). V was shortened by 0 bases and J by 4 bases, with 18 bases between the two germline ends. Germline values: CDR1 MNHEY, CDR2 SVGAGI. The CDR3 has 17 residues. The CDR3, as DNA: TGTGCCAGCAGTTACTCCTCAGGGACGGGTATCGGCTATGGCTACACCTTC. Translation gives CASSYSSGTGIGYGYTF.

The chain joins TRBV5-6 to TRBJ2-7; 7 bases are shared with TRBD2. The germline gives CDR1 SGHDT, CDR2 YYEEEE. Trimming took 9 bases from V and 3 from J; bases not matched to a gene: 18. The CDR3 totals 16 residues. CDR3 in DNA: TGTGCCATCGGCCCCGGGCTCGTGGGGGGGAACTACGAGCAGTACGTC. This sequence encodes CAIGPGLVGGNYEQYV.

This clonotype was recorded at least ten times. The V gene is TRBV5-6, the J gene TRBJ2-5; 8 bases line up with TRBD2. Germline V gene lookup returns CDR1 SGHDT and CDR2 YYEEEE. CDR3 length: 17 residues. V gave up 4 bases and J gave up 2 bases; unmatched junction bases: 13. CDR3 coding DNA: TGTGCCAGCAGCGTCCCTTCAGTAGCGGGGTGGCAAGAGACCCAGTACTTC. Its translation is CASSVPSVAGWQETQYF.

This clonotype has ten or more counts. This sequence joins TRBV9 and TRBJ2-1; the D is unclear. V shed 0 bases and J shed 0 bases, with 10 bases lying between them. The CDR3 length is 16 residues. CDR1 is SGDLS and CDR2 is YYNGEE in the germline V gene. The chain's CDR3 is CASSVAPGSSYNEQFF. In nucleotides, the CDR3 is TGTGCCAGCAGCGTAGCTCCAGGAAGCTCCTACAATGAGCAGTTCTTC.

This clonotype has at least ten counts. The chain combines TRBV4-1 with TRBJ1-5; D gene uncertain. Trimming left V 7 bases short and J 0 bases short, with 13 bases between. Germline CDR1 reads MGHRA; CDR2 reads YSYEKL. This CDR3 is built from 15 residues. The CDR3 DNA follows: TGCGCCAGCAACCTTGGGGAGTATAGCAATCAGCCCCAGCATTTT. It yields the protein CASNLGEYSNQPQHF.

This clonotype appeared many times. The V and J genes are TRBV6-2 or TRBV6-3 and TRBJ2-1, with 9 bases lining up with TRBD2. V dropped 7 bases and J dropped 15; count of bases not matched to a gene: 10. The CDR3 has 12 amino acids. The germline CDR1 and CDR2 sequences are MNHEY and SVGEGT. The CDR3, as DNA: TGTGCCAGCAACAACCGAGCGGGGGGCCTGTTCTTC. Translation: CASNNRAGGLFF.

This clonotype showed up many times. Here the CDR3 reads CASSLGGQGPHPGKLFF. CDR3 DNA sequence: TGTGCCAGCAGCTTAGGGGGACAGGGGCCGCACCCCGGGAAACTGTTTTTT. This rearrangement joins TRBV7-6 to TRBJ1-4; 10 bases match TRBD1. Germline V gives CDR1 SGHVS, CDR2 FNYEAQ. The CDR3 is 17 residues long. Trimming removed 1 base from V and 11 bases from J; junction bases left unmatched: 13.

In this sample, this clonotype turned up many times. The chain is built from TRBV6-5 and TRBJ2-5; D gene ambiguous. The ends were cut back, 0 bases at V and 5 bases at J, with 4 bases in the middle. Germline CDR1 is MNHEY and CDR2 is SVGAGI. The CDR3 has 12 residues. This CDR3 reads CASSYSAETQYF. The CDR3 coding sequence is TGTGCCAGCAGTTACTCGGCCGAGACCCAGTACTTC.

This clonotype was picked up a small number of times. This chain connects TRBV3-1 to TRBJ2-1; the match to TRBD2 covers 11 bases. From germline, CDR1 is LGHDT and CDR2 YNNKEL (reference sequence). After removal of 7 bases from V and 5 bases from J, the junction contained 4 bases not matched to a gene. The CDR3 runs to 14 residues. CDR3 coding DNA: TGTGCCAGCAAGGGGACTAGCGGACACAATGAGCAGTTCTTC. The encoded protein is CASKGTSGHNEQFF.

This clonotype was detected many times. The J gene is TRBJ1-6, the V gene TRBV18, with 8 bases matching TRBD1. J lost 3 bases, V lost 2 bases, and 3 bases had no gene match. In germline, CDR1 is KGHSH, CDR2 LQKENI. CDR3 length equals 16 residues. The CDR3 protein is CASSPSGTGYNSPLHF. For the CDR3, the DNA is TGTGCCAGCTCACCATCCGGGACAGGCTATAATTCACCCCTCCACTTT.

This clonotype has at least ten counts. The chain employs TRBV7-9 and TRBJ2-3; tentatively, D is TRBD1 (6 bases). CDR3 length equals 13 residues. V was cut by 6 bases and J by 4 bases, with 11 bases left in between. Germline assignment: CDR1 SEHNR and CDR2 FQNEAQ (reference sequence). The CDR3: CASSPRGPDTQYF. CDR3 bases: TGTGCCAGCAGTCCCAGGGGTCCAGATACGCAGTATTTT.

This clonotype was recorded many times. This chain joins TRBV27 and TRBJ2-4, with D possibly matching TRBD1 (6 bases). The germline V gene encodes CDR1 MNHEY and CDR2 SMNVEV (reference sequence). V lost 3 bases to trimming and J lost 6 bases, with 12 bases between them. The CDR3 totals 14 residues. CDR3 protein: CASSLPGAGNIQYF. Here the CDR3 DNA reads TGTGCCAGCAGTTTGCCAGGGGCGGGAAACATTCAGTACTTC.

At least ten counts were recorded for this clonotype. The chain is built from TRBV7-2 and TRBJ2-2, with TRBD1 matching over 9 bases. Trimming took 1 base from V and 3 from J; bases not matched to a gene: 6. The CDR3 has 17 amino acids. Looked up from germline, CDR1 is SGHTA and CDR2 is FQGNSA. The chain's CDR3 is CASSLGVTGGHTGELFF. The CDR3 bases are TGTGCCAGCAGCTTAGGGGTGACAGGGGGGCACACCGGGGAGCTGTTTTTT.

This chain links TRBV27 with TRBJ2-7; 7 bases align to TRBD2. CDR1 MNHEY and CDR2 SMNVEV come from the germline V gene (reference sequence). Trimming cost V 9 bases and J 6 bases; bases outside gene matches: 23. This CDR3 has 17 amino acids. CDR3 DNA: TGTGCCAGTACTCCAAGAGACCAAGGGACTAAGGGCGGCGAGCAGTACTTC. It specifies CASTPRDQGTKGGEQYF.

The CDR3 reads CASSLGGNTDTQYF. The DNA for the CDR3 is TGTGCCAGCAGCTTGGGGGGCAACACAGATACGCAGTATTTT. The V call is TRBV5-6, the J call TRBJ2-3; D is possibly TRBD1 (5 bases). Germline CDR1 and CDR2: SGHDT and YYEEEE. This CDR3 is 14 amino acids long. The V gene lost 0 bases and the J gene lost 2 bases, with 7 bases spanning the gap.

This clonotype was seen at least ten times. The chain has TRBV20-1 and TRBJ2-2; D gene ambiguous. Germline V gene sequence: CDR1 DFQATT, CDR2 SNEGSKA (reference sequence). V was shortened by 1 base and J by 2 bases, with 2 bases between the two germline ends. This CDR3 comprises 12 residues. The CDR3, as DNA: TGCAGTGCTAGAGTTAACACCGGGGAGCTGTTTTTT. This codes for CSARVNTGELFF.

The V and J genes are TRBV20-1 and TRBJ2-3, with D unclear. Germline CDR1 DFQATT, CDR2 SNEGSKA (reference sequence). The CDR3 spans 15 residues. The V gene lost 5 bases and the J gene lost 0 bases, with 15 bases spanning the gap. For the CDR3, the DNA is TGCAGTGCTGTCCGTTGGGCGTCTAGCACAGATACGCAGTATTTT. Translated: CSAVRWASSTDTQYF.

This clonotype was seen ten or more times. CDR3 sequence (DNA): TGTGCCAGCAGTTTAGCGGGACGGACTTGGACCCAGTACTTC. Protein: CASSLAGRTWTQYF. The rearrangement uses TRBV12-3 or TRBV12-4 and TRBJ2-5; D tentatively reads TRBD1 or TRBD2 (5 bases each). The germline V and J ends were trimmed by 0 bases and 7 bases, with 12 bases remaining between them. The length of the CDR3 is 14 residues.

The chain couples TRBV6-5 to TRBJ2-5, with D unclear. The germline V gene has CDR1 MNHEY and CDR2 SVGAGI. V lost 2 bases and J lost 4, with 11 bases in between. The CDR3 runs 14 residues. CDR3 amino acids: CASSYGGPRETQYF. CDR3 in DNA: TGTGCCAGCAGTTACGGTGGGCCGCGAGAGACCCAGTACTTC.

In this sample, this clonotype turned up once. CDR3 DNA sequence: TGTGCCAGCAGCTTGTCAGGGGTGAGATACACCATATATTTT. It yields the protein CASSLSGVRYTIYF. V is TRBV5-6 and J is TRBJ1-3; D may be TRBD1 (6 bases). Germline CDR1 is SGHDT and CDR2 is YYEEEE. This CDR3 region has 14 residues. V lost 1 base to trimming and J lost 8 bases, with 13 bases between them.

This chain uses TRBV7-9 with TRBJ2-1; no definite D call. CDR1 SEHNR and CDR2 FQNEAQ come from the germline V gene (reference sequence). This CDR3 region has 15 residues. V shed 8 bases and J shed 5 bases, with 19 bases lying between them. The CDR3 sequence is CASRLGGAPHNEQFF. The CDR3 coding sequence is TGTGCCAGCCGTCTTGGCGGAGCCCCCCACAATGAGCAGTTCTTC. Variable domain in full (rest from reference TRBV7-9 and TRBJ2-1): DTGVSQNPRHKITKRGQNVTFRCDPISEHNRLYWYRQTLGQGPEFLTYFQNEAQLEKSRLLSDRFSAERPKGSFSTLEIQRTEQGDSAMYLCASRLGGAPHNEQFFGPGTRLTVL.

There are many counts of this clonotype. The V and J genes are TRBV20-1 and TRBJ2-1, with TRBD2 identical over 11 bases. Germline values: CDR1 DFQATT, CDR2 SNEGSKA (reference sequence). This CDR3 spans 14 amino acids. The J segment lost 9 bases and the V segment lost 6 bases, leaving 10 bases of the junction unmatched. The CDR3 DNA reads as TGCAGTGCCCAGGGCGCTAGCGGGGGGAGTGAGCAGTTCTTC. Translated, it gives CSAQGASGGSEQFF.

This clonotype was seen a handful of times. The chain links TRBV3-1 to TRBJ2-4, with D possibly being TRBD1 (6 bases). Looked up from germline, CDR1 is LGHDT and CDR2 is YNNKEL (reference sequence). Trimming left V 4 bases short and J 0 bases short, with 10 bases between. The CDR3 extends over 15 amino acids. Here the CDR3 reads CASSPDSLAKNIQYF. The CDR3 region has the DNA TGTGCCAGCAGCCCGGACAGTCTAGCCAAAAACATTCAGTACTTC.

A few counts support this clonotype. The gene calls are TRBV6-5 and TRBJ2-2, with TRBD2 matching 9 bases. The J segment lost 2 bases and the V segment lost 2 bases, leaving 6 bases of the junction unmatched. The germline gives CDR1 MNHEY, CDR2 SVGAGI. CDR3 length: 17 amino acids. The CDR3, as DNA: TGTGCCAGCAGTTACCGCGCGGGGGGGGTCAACACCGGGGAGCTGTTTTTT. Its protein product is CASSYRAGGVNTGELFF.

This clonotype was seen repeatedly, ten times or more. The V gene is TRBV20-1, the J gene TRBJ2-7; D is possibly TRBD2 (6 bases). The V end was cut by 0 bases, the J end by 2 bases, with 11 bases between. This CDR3 comprises 14 residues. Germline loops: CDR1 DFQATT, CDR2 SNEGSKA (reference sequence). The CDR3 sequence is CSARDRDWTYEQYV. CDR3 nucleotides: TGCAGTGCTAGAGATAGGGACTGGACCTACGAGCAGTACGTC.

This clonotype was counted at least ten times. The genes are TRBV12-3 or TRBV12-4 and TRBJ2-5, with D perhaps TRBD1 or TRBD2 (5 bases each). Trimming removed 4 bases from V and 5 bases from J, with 11 bases in between. The CDR3 runs to 13 residues. CDR3: CASSWGPEETQYF. CDR3 nucleotides: TGTGCCAGCAGTTGGGGACCGGAGGAGACCCAGTACTTC.

There are many counts of this clonotype. This chain connects TRBV4-2 to TRBJ2-1, with no clear D. The V gene lost 1 base and the J gene lost 3 bases, with 4 bases spanning the gap. Per germline, CDR1 LGHNA and CDR2 YNFKEQ. The CDR3 length is 13 residues. CDR3 residues: CASSQGVYNEQFF. CDR3 in DNA: TGTGCCAGCAGCCAAGGAGTCTACAATGAGCAGTTCTTC.

The table lists this clonotype with many counts. V gene TRBV9 combines with J gene TRBJ2-7; 10 bases agree with TRBD2. The CDR3 runs to 15 residues. The germline V gene encodes CDR1 SGDLS and CDR2 YYNGEE. V lost 4 bases and J lost 1; bases outside the gene matches: 5. The CDR3 DNA reads TGTGCCAGCAGCCCAGGGACTAGCGAATCCTACGAGCAGTACTTC. Translated, it gives CASSPGTSESYEQYF.

This clonotype was observed a few times. The gene calls are TRBV4-3 and TRBJ1-6; D is unresolved. Germline lookup yields CDR1 LGHNA and CDR2 YSLEER. Trimming cost V 0 bases and J 0 bases, with 6 bases left between them. The CDR3 runs to 16 residues. The CDR3 reads CASSQDGSSYNSPLHF. The CDR3 region has the DNA TGCGCCAGCAGCCAAGATGGAAGCTCCTATAATTCACCCCTCCACTTT.

In its sample, this clonotype was seen many times. V gene TRBV12-3 or TRBV12-4 combines with J gene TRBJ2-5, with 7 nucleotides matching TRBD1. J gave up 2 bases and V 5 bases, and 8 bases lay outside the gene matches. The CDR3 spans 15 residues. This chain's CDR3 is CASSPHQGQQETQYF. The CDR3 DNA is TGTGCCAGCAGTCCACACCAGGGACAGCAAGAGACCCAGTACTTC.